The 25 T cell receptor beta chains listed next were all sequenced from one sample in a study of shared clonotypes between healthy human individuals. CD45RO negativity and positive selection for CCR7 defined naive CD8 cells, a population that excluded terminally differentiated effector memory CD45RA+ cells. Measured with immunoSEQ multiplex PCR; TCRdb has only the in-frame clones, and not every one. The sample holds around 2,000,000 clones, 90% to 95% seen once. Sequenced input: naive CD8+ T cells from PBMCs. The source is a man younger than 35 in good health. Some clones in this sample may be carry-over from other donors' samples.

J is TRBJ1-1 and V is TRBV9, with D perhaps TRBD1 (6 bases). The CDR3 contains 14 residues. From germline, CDR1 is SGDLS and CDR2 YYNGEE. The germline V and J ends were trimmed by 3 bases and 5 bases, with 14 bases remaining between them. The CDR3 region has the DNA TGTGCCAGCAGCGCGGGGGGGACACGGACTGAAGCTTTCTTT. Translated: CASSAGGTRTEAFF.

This clone was seen once. The chain employs TRBV25-1 and TRBJ2-2, with D hard to call. V shed 3 bases and J shed 0 bases, with 8 bases lying between them. The CDR3 runs to 15 residues. Germline V gives CDR1 MGHDK, CDR2 SYGVNS. The CDR3 bases are TGTGCCAGCAGTGATTCTGTAACGAACACCGGGGAGCTGTTTTTT. It translates to CASSDSVTNTGELFF.

The chain combines TRBV7-8 with TRBJ2-1, with D possibly TRBD2 on 5 matching bases. There are 12 residues in the CDR3. V was clipped by 5 bases and J by 15 bases, with 17 bases between them. Germline-derived CDR1 and CDR2 are SGHVS and FQNEAQ. As DNA, the CDR3 is TGTGCCAGCAGCATAGGCGGGCCCATCCGGTTCTTC. Its translation: CASSIGGPIRFF.

The chain uses TRBV9 and TRBJ1-1; D is undetermined. This CDR3 is built from 14 residues. CDR1 and CDR2 from the germline V gene are SGDLS and YYNGEE. V gave up 3 bases and J gave up 4 bases, with 13 bases separating them. CDR3 sequence reads: CASSADNLGTEAFF. In nucleotides, the CDR3 is TGTGCCAGCAGCGCAGATAACTTGGGCACTGAAGCTTTCTTT.

V is TRBV2 and J is TRBJ2-5; 8 bases match TRBD2. Per germline, CDR1 SNHLY and CDR2 FYNNEI. V dropped 3 bases and J dropped 4; count of bases not matched to a gene: 7. The CDR3 sequence is 15 residues long. In DNA form, the CDR3 reads TGTGCCAGCAGTGAGACCCCCGGGGGGGGAGAGACCCAGTACTTC. Protein: CASSETPGGGETQYF.

The rearrangement uses TRBV7-9 and TRBJ2-1; no definite D call. The CDR3 sequence is 12 residues long. With 5 bases removed from V and 10 bases from J, the gap between germline ends came to 12 bases. Germline V gene data show CDR1 as SEHNR and CDR2 as FQNEAQ (reference sequence). CDR3 in amino acids: CASSPDGLEQFF. CDR3 DNA: TGTGCCAGCAGCCCGGACGGTCTCGAGCAGTTCTTC.

V gene TRBV19 combines with J gene TRBJ1-1; unclear D gene. V was cut by 11 bases and J by 1 base, with 14 bases left in between. The CDR3 consists of 13 residues. Germline V gene sequence: CDR1 LNHDA, CDR2 SQIVND (reference sequence). As DNA, the CDR3 is TGTGCCGGACGGACGGCTGAGAACACTGAAGCTTTCTTT. It yields the protein CAGRTAENTEAFF.

The genes are TRBV27 and TRBJ1-2, with TRBD1 identical over 11 bases. The CDR3 is made up of 13 amino acids. The V gene's germline CDR1 is MNHEY and CDR2 SMNVEV (reference sequence). The J segment lost 5 bases and the V segment lost 5 bases, leaving 1 base of the junction unmatched. CDR3 loop: CASSGTGGYGYTF. For the CDR3, the DNA is TGTGCCAGCAGTGGGACAGGGGGGTATGGCTACACCTTC.

The CDR3 spells CASNETYGIEQYF. DNA of the CDR3: TGTGCCAGCAACGAAACGTACGGGATCGAGCAGTACTTC. This chain links TRBV6-4 with TRBJ2-7; D is perhaps TRBD2 (5 bases). This CDR3 comprises 13 residues. V was clipped by 7 bases and J by 6 bases, with 16 bases between them. Germline V gives CDR1 MRHNA, CDR2 SNTAGT.

On this clone itself: Other DNA variants within this sample encode the same CDR3. This chain uses TRBV5-4 with TRBJ1-2; maybe TRBD1 (5 bases). The germline gives CDR1 SGHNT, CDR2 YYREEE (reference sequence). Trimming removed 2 bases at V and 3 bases at J, with 8 bases between. The CDR3 has 13 amino acids. For the CDR3, the DNA is TGTGCCAGCAGCTTAGGGACGGACTATGGCTACACCTTC. As protein: CASSLGTDYGYTF.

The rearrangement joins TRBV27 to TRBJ1-5; D is unclear. CDR1 is MNHEY and CDR2 is SMNVEV in the germline V gene (reference sequence). This CDR3 comprises 17 residues. Trimming took 2 bases from V and 2 from J, leaving 16 bases between them. The CDR3 protein is CASSLLPFGSGNQPQHF. CDR3 bases: TGTGCCAGCAGTTTACTGCCCTTTGGGTCGGGCAATCAGCCCCAGCATTTT.

The chain couples TRBV7-9 to TRBJ2-5; weak D call: TRBD2 (6 bases). This CDR3 has 15 amino acids. Germline V lookup: CDR1 SEHNR, CDR2 FQNEAQ (reference sequence). Trimming left V 5 bases short and J 4 bases short, with 17 bases between. The CDR3 region is CASSPSSAEGETQYF. CDR3 DNA: TGTGCCAGCAGCCCGAGCTCGGCGGAGGGAGAGACCCAGTACTTC.

This chain joins TRBV9 and TRBJ2-7; 10 positions agree with TRBD2. After removal of 0 bases from V and 5 bases from J, the junction contained 5 bases not matched to a gene. The germline V gene has CDR1 SGDLS and CDR2 YYNGEE. This CDR3 is 15 amino acids long. CDR3 DNA: TGTGCCAGCAGCGTAGCCAGCGGGAGGGTGGACGAGCAGTACTTC. Protein: CASSVASGRVDEQYF. The whole variable domain, remainder taken from reference TRBV9 and TRBJ2-7, is DSGVTQTPKHLITATGQRVTLRCSPRSGDLSVYWYQQSLDQGLQFLIQYYNGEERAKGNILERFSAQQFPDLHSELNLSSLELGDSALYFCASSVASGRVDEQYFGPGTRLTVT.

The V call is TRBV9, the J call TRBJ2-6, with 7 bases that match TRBD1. CDR3 length: 19 residues. Germline loops: CDR1 SGDLS, CDR2 YYNGEE. Trimming at V came to 1 base and at J to 0 bases, leaving 10 bases not matched to a gene. DNA for the CDR3: TGTGCCAGCAGCGTAAGCTCGGGACAGCCGTACTCTGGGGCCAACGTCCTGACTTTC. Residues: CASSVSSGQPYSGANVLTF.

Written as DNA, the CDR3 is TGCAGCGTTGAAGAACGAACAGGGGTCTCCTACAATGAGCAGTTCTTC. Translation: CSVEERTGVSYNEQFF. The J gene is TRBJ2-1, the V gene TRBV29-1; TRBD1 agrees at 7 bases. J lost 0 bases, V lost 0 bases, and 5 bases had no gene match. CDR1 SQVTM and CDR2 ANQGSEA come from the germline V gene. CDR3 length: 16 residues.

This clone was observed a handful of times. The chain employs TRBV30 and TRBJ1-1; D may be TRBD1 (6 bases). V was clipped by 3 bases and J by 1 base, with 15 bases between them. There are 15 residues in the CDR3. Germline V gives CDR1 GTSNPN, CDR2 SVGIG (reference sequence). DNA for the CDR3: TGTGCCTGGAGCTGGGACACAAGATCGAACACTGAAGCTTTCTTT. It codes for CAWSWDTRSNTEAFF.

The V gene is TRBV4-1, the J gene TRBJ2-1; D might be TRBD2 (5 bases). Looked up from germline, CDR1 is MGHRA and CDR2 is YSYEKL. V lost 4 bases to trimming and J lost 3 bases, with 13 bases between them. The CDR3 runs to 15 residues. CDR3: CASSRLSGHYNEQFF. CDR3 DNA: TGCGCCAGCAGCCGGCTCAGCGGCCACTACAATGAGCAGTTCTTC.

The J gene is TRBJ2-2, the V gene TRBV29-1, with D perhaps matching TRBD1 (5 bases). The CDR3 contains 12 residues. Trimming shortened V by 7 bases and J by 6 bases, and 12 bases separated the two germline ends. In germline, CDR1 is SQVTM, CDR2 ANQGSEA. The CDR3 DNA follows: TGCAGCGCGGAACAGGATCCCGGGGAGCTGTTTTTT. Protein sequence: CSAEQDPGELFF.

The V call is TRBV4-1, the J call TRBJ1-2; D remains unclear. The germline V and J ends were trimmed by 0 bases and 4 bases, with 12 bases remaining between them. CDR1 is MGHRA, CDR2 YSYEKL, per germline. CDR3 size: 15 residues. The CDR3 DNA follows: TGCGCCAGCAGCCAAGATAGTATACAGTTCTATGGCTACACCTTC. It specifies CASSQDSIQFYGYTF.

On this clone itself: Other DNA sequences in the sample encode the same CDR3. V usage is TRBV27 and J usage is TRBJ1-1; no definite D call. Per germline, CDR1 MNHEY and CDR2 SMNVEV (reference sequence). V lost 7 bases to trimming and J lost 2 bases, with 11 bases between them. CDR3 size: 13 residues. CDR3 sequence reads: CASTPSPNTEAFF. The CDR3 nucleotides are TGTGCCAGCACTCCCAGCCCTAACACTGAAGCTTTCTTT.

The V gene is TRBV5-4, the J gene TRBJ2-4; D is unclear. CDR1 and CDR2 (germline): SGHNT, YYREEE (reference sequence). The CDR3 is 12 residues long. Trimming cost V 1 base and J 15 bases, with 14 bases left between them. The CDR3 reads CASSLLGIQWYF. The CDR3 region has the DNA TGTGCCAGCAGCTTGCTGGGCATTCAGTGGTACTTC.

The chain joins TRBV5-6 to TRBJ1-2, with 8 bases matching TRBD1. CDR3 size: 15 residues. The junction had 15 bases not matched to a gene; V was cut back by 6 bases and J by 8 bases. Per germline, CDR1 SGHDT and CDR2 YYEEEE. CDR3 residues: CASTPATLQGDGYTF. For the CDR3, the DNA is TGTGCCAGCACTCCGGCCACACTACAGGGGGACGGCTACACCTTC.

V and J are TRBV18 and TRBJ1-5, with D possibly matching TRBD1 (5 bases). The V gene lost 5 bases and the J gene lost 0 bases, with 8 bases spanning the gap. This CDR3 spans 14 amino acids. The V gene's germline CDR1 is KGHSH and CDR2 LQKENI. The DNA of the CDR3 is TGTGCCAGCTCATGGGGGTATAGCAATCAGCCCCAGCATTTT. It translates to CASSWGYSNQPQHF.

The genes are TRBV19 and TRBJ1-1, with TRBD1 identical over 9 bases. Germline V CDR1 and CDR2: LNHDA, SQIVND (reference sequence). Losses at the gene ends were 3 bases for V and 5 bases for J; bases not matched to a gene: 7. The CDR3 runs 15 residues. CDR3 DNA: TGTGCCAGTAGTATGAACCGGGACAGGGTAACTGAAGCTTTCTTT. Its protein product is CASSMNRDRVTEAFF.

This rearrangement joins TRBV4-1 to TRBJ2-7, with TRBD2 identical over 8 bases. J was trimmed by 6 bases and V by 3 bases; bases with no gene match: 7. The CDR3 is 14 residues long. The germline CDR1 and CDR2 sequences are MGHRA and YSYEKL. CDR3 in amino acids: CASSHGGEASEQYF. The CDR3 DNA is TGCGCCAGCAGCCACGGGGGGGAGGCCTCCGAGCAGTACTTC.